The clone carrying this T cell receptor beta chain has a count of ten or more. Its specificity is not known. Germline V gives CDR1 MGHRA, CDR2 YSYEKL. CDR3 length: 14 amino acids. The junction had 5 bases not matched to a gene; V was cut back by 3 bases and J by 8 bases. This sample stems from a study of CD8 T cells in ankylosing spondylitis. Study-wide results and caveats: A motif in TCR beta, a set of about eight highly homologous variants, appeared characteristic of ankylosing spondylitis blood.

TCRdb independently ran MiXCR on the 5' RACE reads; one entry per CDR3 protein. The repertoire holds around 100,000 distinct CDR3 sequences, around 8.3% seen once, with approximately 29% in the top ten. The specimen was blood, either unsorted or a sorted T cell fraction (not recorded which). The sequence was collected from a male donor with ankylosing spondylitis. The chain uses TRBV4-1 and TRBJ2-3; 10 bases are shared with TRBD2. The CDR3 region is CASSQDGTSATQYF. CDR3 sequence (DNA): TGCGCCAGCAGCCAGGACGGGACTAGCGCTACGCAGTATTTT.